The 25 T cell receptor beta chains presented below share a single source sample, sequenced in a study of identical twins. Each CDR3 protein is one row after TCRdb ran MiXCR on the 5' RACE reads. The table shows about 570,000 distinct CDR3 sequences, with approximately 9.6% occurring only once. In addition, the sample was reused for a study of yellow fever vaccine responses in identical twins.

Material: PBMCs. Source of these receptors: a woman between 18 and 30 years old in good health.

There are a few counts of this clonotype. The chain couples TRBV6-1 to TRBJ2-7; weak D call: TRBD2 (5 bases). V lost 0 bases to trimming and J lost 11 bases, with 11 bases between them. Germline assignment: CDR1 MNHNS and CDR2 SASEGT. The CDR3 sequence is 12 residues long. The CDR3 DNA reads as TGTGCCAGCAGTGAAGCGGCGGGCCCGAAGTACTTC. Protein: CASSEAAGPKYF.

The chain is built from TRBV5-1 and TRBJ2-3; 7 nucleotides agree with TRBD1. J gave up 4 bases and V 3 bases, and 5 bases lay outside the gene matches. CDR3 length: 14 residues. Germline CDR1 is SGHRS and CDR2 is YFSETQ. The CDR3 sequence: CASSWGTVSDTQYF. The CDR3 DNA is TGCGCCAGCAGCTGGGGGACAGTGTCAGATACGCAGTATTTT.

The chain uses TRBV5-1 and TRBJ2-7; a weak D match, TRBD2 (8 bases). V was pared by 2 bases and J by 6 bases, with 15 bases between. The CDR3 runs to 14 residues. Germline V lookup: CDR1 SGHRS, CDR2 YFSETQ. CDR3 residues: CASSLLAEGAEQYF. The CDR3, as DNA: TGCGCCAGCAGCTTACTAGCGGAGGGGGCCGAGCAGTACTTC.

The DNA of the CDR3 is TGTGCCAGCAGTTCCTCGGGACTAGCGGCTAAAGGGGGCACAGATACGCAGTATTTT. Its translation is CASSSSGLAAKGGTDTQYF. The chain combines TRBV27 with TRBJ2-3, with 11 bases identical to TRBD2. CDR3 length equals 19 residues. The germline V gene encodes CDR1 MNHEY and CDR2 SMNVEV (reference sequence). V gave up 4 bases and J gave up 1 base; unmatched junction bases: 13.

This clonotype was observed many times. The chain has TRBV4-3 and TRBJ2-3; weak D call: TRBD2 (6 bases). Per germline, CDR1 LGHNA and CDR2 YSLEER. The CDR3 runs to 17 residues. With 2 bases removed from V and 2 bases from J, the gap between germline ends came to 17 bases. The CDR3 sequence is CASSQKYGGINTDTQYF. Written as DNA, the CDR3 is TGCGCCAGCAGCCAAAAATATGGCGGGATAAACACAGATACGCAGTATTTT.

The gene calls are TRBV7-9 and TRBJ2-7; possible D gene TRBD1, 6 bases. V was trimmed by 5 bases and J by 7 bases, leaving 18 bases between them. The CDR3 contains 14 residues. Germline CDR1 reads SEHNR; CDR2 reads FQNEAQ (reference sequence). CDR3 amino acids: CASSPDSLNREQYF. CDR3 coding DNA: TGTGCCAGCAGCCCGGACAGCCTAAATCGGGAGCAGTACTTC.

This clonotype turned up a few times. The chain employs TRBV11-2 and TRBJ2-1; 12 bases are a match to TRBD2. Germline V gives CDR1 SGHAT, CDR2 FQNNGV. V lost 5 bases, J lost 0 bases, and 8 bases stayed unmatched. The CDR3 is 18 residues long. Here the CDR3 DNA reads TGTGCCAGCAGCAAGACTAGCGGGGGAATAAGCTCCTACAATGAGCAGTTCTTC. Its translation is CASSKTSGGISSYNEQFF.

The V and J genes are TRBV3-1 and TRBJ1-6; D is undetermined. Germline assignment: CDR1 LGHDT and CDR2 YNNKEL (reference sequence). This CDR3 contains 15 residues. Deletions cut 4 bases from V and 7 bases from J, with 14 bases between. In DNA form, the CDR3 reads TGTGCCAGCAGCCCACCCCGAAAATTAAATTCACCCCTCCACTTT. Residues: CASSPPRKLNSPLHF.

This clonotype came up a few times. The chain joins TRBV20-1 to TRBJ2-2; 14 bases are a match to TRBD2. CDR1 and CDR2 from the germline V gene are DFQATT and SNEGSKA (reference sequence). The CDR3 has 19 residues. The trim removed 1 base at V and 3 bases at J, leaving 10 bases unmatched. The CDR3 region is CSARGGGTSGSYDTGELFF. CDR3 in DNA: TGCAGTGCTAGAGGAGGGGGGACTAGCGGGAGTTACGACACCGGGGAGCTGTTTTTT.

The chain links TRBV10-3 to TRBJ1-6; 8 bases match TRBD1. Germline-derived CDR1 and CDR2 are ENHRY and SYGVKD. This CDR3 spans 15 amino acids. Germline trimming cut 2 bases from V and 7 bases from J; bases unmatched to any gene: 4. The CDR3 spells CAISEGQGYNSPLHF. The CDR3 DNA reads as TGTGCCATCAGTGAGGGACAGGGATACAATTCACCCCTCCACTTT.

The V call is TRBV5-1, the J call TRBJ2-1; 7 bases line up with TRBD1. This CDR3 has 16 amino acids. The J segment lost 6 bases and the V segment lost 0 bases, leaving 9 bases of the junction unmatched. Germline lookup yields CDR1 SGHRS and CDR2 YFSETQ. Here the CDR3 DNA reads TGCGCCAGCAGCTTGGCGATACTAGACAGGGTCAATGAGCAGTTCTTC. Encoded protein: CASSLAILDRVNEQFF.

The chain employs TRBV7-2 and TRBJ2-5, with D unclear. V was clipped by 4 bases and J by 5 bases, with 8 bases between them. Germline CDR1 reads SGHTA; CDR2 reads FQGNSA. The CDR3 runs 12 residues. The CDR3 DNA sequence: TGTGCCAGCAGCTCGGCCCTCGAGACCCAGTACTTC. As protein: CASSSALETQYF.

The chain carries TRBV9 and TRBJ2-2, with TRBD1 matching over 10 bases. CDR1 and CDR2 (germline): SGDLS, YYNGEE. V shed 3 bases, J shed 4 bases, and the junction held 6 bases outside the gene matches. There are 16 residues in the CDR3. The CDR3 here is CASSAGQGTITGELFF. The CDR3 DNA reads TGTGCCAGCAGCGCGGGACAGGGGACAATCACCGGGGAGCTGTTTTTT.

The gene calls are TRBV28 and TRBJ2-6; perhaps D is TRBD1 or TRBD2 (6 bases each). The CDR3 covers 17 residues. V was cut by 7 bases and J by 0 bases, with 16 bases left in between. Germline assignment: CDR1 MDHEN and CDR2 SYDVKM. The chain's CDR3 is CASTESGAFSGANVLTF. DNA for the CDR3: TGTGCCAGCACCGAATCGGGGGCCTTCTCTGGGGCCAACGTCCTGACTTTC.

This clonotype was seen ten or more times. This chain links TRBV7-2 with TRBJ2-5; D possibly corresponds to TRBD2 (7 bases). Per the germline V gene, CDR1 is SGHTA and CDR2 is FQGNSA. Trimming took off 3 bases at V and 4 bases at J, with 12 bases between the two ends. The CDR3 runs to 14 residues. The CDR3 nucleotides read TGTGCCAGCAGCTTCGGGGGGCTTGGAGAGACCCAGTACTTC. Amino acids: CASSFGGLGETQYF.

This clonotype came up many times. At one of its ends the junction is not consistent with the germline gene, which may arise from a read error. This chain uses TRBV5-1 with TRBJ1-1; no clear D. Germline V lookup: CDR1 SGHRS, CDR2 YFSETQ. The CDR3 sequence is 13 residues long. CDR3 residues: CATSRVVDTEAFF. CDR3 sequence (DNA): TGCGCCACCAGCCGAGTAGTGGACACTGAAGCTTTCTTT.

V usage is TRBV3-1 and J usage is TRBJ2-1; D may be TRBD2 (5 bases). Trimming shortened V by 1 base and J by 6 bases, and 10 bases separated the two germline ends. CDR1 LGHDT and CDR2 YNNKEL come from the germline V gene (reference sequence). The length of the CDR3 is 14 residues. CDR3 residues: CASSQADLVNEQFF. The CDR3 region has the DNA TGTGCCAGCAGCCAAGCGGACTTAGTCAATGAGCAGTTCTTC.

This clonotype was found a few times. The chain has TRBV19 and TRBJ2-2, with 7 nucleotides matching TRBD1. Germline-derived CDR1 and CDR2 are LNHDA and SQIVND (reference sequence). V gave up 10 bases and J gave up 6 bases; unmatched junction bases: 5. There are 12 residues in the CDR3. CDR3 bases: TGTGCCACAATGACAGGGTCCGGGGAGCTGTTTTTT. This sequence encodes CATMTGSGELFF.

This clonotype has only a few counts. The CDR3 here is CASTSLGRPDTQYF. The DNA for the CDR3 is TGTGCCAGCACCTCCTTGGGGCGCCCAGATACGCAGTATTTT. The rearrangement joins TRBV6-2 or TRBV6-3 to TRBJ2-3, with D maybe TRBD1 (5 bases). CDR1 and CDR2 from the germline V gene are MNHEY and SVGEGT. The V and J ends lost 7 bases and 4 bases respectively, with 15 bases between them. This CDR3 contains 14 residues.

The V call is TRBV7-9, the J call TRBJ2-7, with D possibly being TRBD1 or TRBD2 (5 bases each). This CDR3 is built from 16 residues. V lost 3 bases to trimming and J lost 0 bases, with 15 bases between them. CDR1 is SEHNR and CDR2 is FQNEAQ in the germline V gene (reference sequence). CDR3 nucleotide sequence: TGTGCCAGCAGCTTTGAGGCTGGGACCACCTCCTACGAGCAGTACTTC. This encodes CASSFEAGTTSYEQYF.

The rearrangement joins TRBV5-1 to TRBJ1-6; 10 bases align to TRBD1. The germline V gene encodes CDR1 SGHRS and CDR2 YFSETQ. This CDR3 has 15 amino acids. The ends lost 5 bases at V and 10 bases at J; junction bases unmatched: 9. The chain's CDR3 is CASSSGQGGNSPLHF. In DNA, the CDR3 is TGCGCCAGCAGTTCCGGACAGGGGGGTAACTCACCCCTCCACTTT.

This clonotype was found a few times. The V and J genes are TRBV28 and TRBJ1-4; no clear D gene. V lost 2 bases and J lost 8, with 12 bases in between. Germline CDR1 MDHEN, CDR2 SYDVKM. The CDR3 loop spans 14 amino acids. The chain's CDR3 is CASSLDTITEKLFF. CDR3 DNA: TGTGCCAGCAGTTTAGACACCATTACGGAAAAACTGTTTTTT.

The rearrangement links TRBV5-1 to TRBJ1-5, with D tentatively TRBD1 (6 bases). Per germline, CDR1 SGHRS and CDR2 YFSETQ. The V and J ends lost 0 bases and 8 bases respectively, with 12 bases between them. The CDR3 totals 14 residues. The CDR3 loop reads CASSLVPGAKPQHF. The CDR3 DNA is TGCGCCAGCAGCTTGGTCCCAGGGGCAAAGCCCCAGCATTTT.

This clonotype has a handful of counts. This chain links TRBV25-1 with TRBJ2-2; 9 bases match TRBD1. Germline values: CDR1 MGHDK, CDR2 SYGVNS. The CDR3 spans 15 residues. Losses at the gene ends were 7 bases for V and 4 bases for J; bases not matched to a gene: 7. The CDR3 loop is CASNTGTGPTGELFF. The CDR3 region has the DNA TGTGCCAGCAACACCGGGACAGGGCCCACCGGGGAGCTGTTTTTT.

The V and J genes are TRBV10-3 and TRBJ2-3, with 9 bases matching TRBD1. Germline V gene data show CDR1 as ENHRY and CDR2 as SYGVKD. Trimming cost V 3 bases and J 3 bases; bases outside gene matches: 4. The CDR3 consists of 15 residues. The CDR3 coding sequence is TGTGCCATCAGTGACCCCGGGACAGGGACAGATACGCAGTATTTT. Translating gives CAISDPGTGTDTQYF.